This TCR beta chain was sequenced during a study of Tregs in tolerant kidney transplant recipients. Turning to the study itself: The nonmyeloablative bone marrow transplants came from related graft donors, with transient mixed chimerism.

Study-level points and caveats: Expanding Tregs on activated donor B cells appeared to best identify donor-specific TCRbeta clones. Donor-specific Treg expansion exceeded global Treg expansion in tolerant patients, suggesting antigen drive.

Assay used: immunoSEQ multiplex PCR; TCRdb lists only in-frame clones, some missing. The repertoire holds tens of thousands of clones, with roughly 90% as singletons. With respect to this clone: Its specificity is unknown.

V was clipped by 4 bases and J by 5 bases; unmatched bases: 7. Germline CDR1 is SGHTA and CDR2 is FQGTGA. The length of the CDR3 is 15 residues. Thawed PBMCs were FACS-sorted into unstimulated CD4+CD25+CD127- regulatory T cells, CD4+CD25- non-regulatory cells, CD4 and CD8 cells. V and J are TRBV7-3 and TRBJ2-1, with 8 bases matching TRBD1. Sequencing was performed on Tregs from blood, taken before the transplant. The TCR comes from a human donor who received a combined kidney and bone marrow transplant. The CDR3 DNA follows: TGTGCCAGCAGCTCCGGACAGGGCCCCGACAATGAGCAGTTCTTC. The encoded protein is CASSSGQGPDNEQFF.